This T cell receptor beta chain was identified during a study of OX40 agonist ivuxolimab in advanced cancers. With regard to the full study: Ivuxolimab was a fully human IgG2 agonistic monoclonal antibody targeting the costimulatory receptor OX40 (CD134). Intravenous ivuxolimab was administered to patients every 2 weeks at six dose levels: 0.01, 0.1, 0.3, 1.5, 3 and 10 mg/kg. Of the approximately 54 patients in dose escalation, about 20 had hepatocellular carcinoma, some 15 had melanoma, 9 had renal cell carcinoma and 9 had head and neck cancer. A male proportion of 70% to 90% and a mean age of 60 years, ranging from about 23 to 90, were recorded for the dose-escalation cohort. Patients were allowed to have had prior anti-PD-1, anti-PD-L1 or anti-CTLA-4 therapy, and approximately 40% of the dose-escalation patients had been treated with checkpoint inhibitors. Partial responses occurred in three dose-escalation patients: two with cutaneous melanoma and one with hepatocellular carcinoma. The purpose of peripheral TCRbeta sequencing was to test whether ivuxolimab changed TCR sequence diversity and led to clonal T-cell expansion. The paper covers the monotherapy dose-escalation part of the phase I ivuxolimab trial, which included N ≈ 50 patients. Findings and caveats that apply to the study as a whole: After ivuxolimab, more expanded clones were found on average in CD8+ T cells than in CD4+ T cells. The antigen specificity of the clonally expanded peripheral T cells was not determined. In partial responders in the 0.1-3.0 mg/kg groups, normalized peripheral clonal expansion was found to be among the lowest, especially among CD8+ T cells. Clonal expansion of both CD4+ and CD8+ blood T cells was observed from baseline to week 6 at doses 0.1 to 3.0 mg/kg. Low levels of normalized T-cell clonal expansion were also seen in some nonresponding patients.

Patients with autoimmune disease history or receiving systemic immunosuppression were excluded from the trial. In every dose cohort, peripheral blood was drawn for TCR sequencing at baseline, cycle 4 day 1, and cycle 7 day 1. Samples came from an open-label, multicenter, first-in-human phase I dose-escalation trial of ivuxolimab. Adults with locally advanced or metastatic melanoma, renal cell, hepatocellular, or head and neck squamous cell carcinoma were enrolled in the trial. Before TCR sequencing, CD4+ T cells and CD8+ T cells from peripheral blood were sorted into separate populations. Details on this clone: The antigen it recognizes is unknown. No qualities accompany the bases; no much larger clone lies one base away.

The V end gives up 2 bases and the J end 4 bases, leaving 7 bases in the junction not matched to a gene. Including the terminal cysteine and phenylalanine, the CDR3 comprises 15 residues. The entry retains the CDR3 DNA only, 45 bases that are in frame from base 1. The germline V gene specifies LGHNA as CDR1 and YSLEER as CDR2. To sequence the TCRbeta CDR3 region, genomic DNA was isolated from the sorted cells. The immunoSEQ Assay was used to sequence the TCRbeta CDR3 regions. Here the immuneACCESS table is served through TCRdb, limited to in-frame sequences with V and J called. Missing clones are a known gap in these copies; in checked studies unresolved V genes cover under half, and the rest lacks a known reason. The sample profile shows tens of thousands of clones; approximately 93% of them were found once. In total, the top ten clones hold approximately 20% of the sample.

The rearranged segments are TRBV4-3 and TRBJ2-7; the junction holds 8 bases that match TRBD1. The source material was CD4+ or CD8+ T cells sorted from blood, sampled in a trial of the OX40 agonist ivuxolimab. The TCR originated in an adult with an advanced solid tumor such as melanoma, head and neck, liver or kidney cancer. The nucleotides read TGCGCCAGCAGCCAATCCGGACAGGGAAGGTACGAGCAGTACTTC. Its product reads: CASSQSGQGRYEQYF.